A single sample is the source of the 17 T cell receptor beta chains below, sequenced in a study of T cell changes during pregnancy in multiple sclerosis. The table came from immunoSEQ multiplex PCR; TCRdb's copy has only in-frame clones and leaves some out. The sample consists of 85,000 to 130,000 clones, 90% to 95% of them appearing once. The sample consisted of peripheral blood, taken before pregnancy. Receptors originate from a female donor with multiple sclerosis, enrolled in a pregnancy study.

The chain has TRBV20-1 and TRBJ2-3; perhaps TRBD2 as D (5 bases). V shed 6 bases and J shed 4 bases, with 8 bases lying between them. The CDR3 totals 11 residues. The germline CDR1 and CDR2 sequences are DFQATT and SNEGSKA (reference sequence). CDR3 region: CSALSADTQYF. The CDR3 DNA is TGCAGTGCCCTTAGCGCAGATACGCAGTATTTT.

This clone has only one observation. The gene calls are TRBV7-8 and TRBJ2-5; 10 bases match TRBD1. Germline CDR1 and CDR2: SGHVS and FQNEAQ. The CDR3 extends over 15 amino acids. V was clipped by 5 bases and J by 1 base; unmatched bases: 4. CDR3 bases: TGTGCCAGCAGCAGGGACAGGGGCTCCCAAGAGACCCAGTACTTC. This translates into CASSRDRGSQETQYF. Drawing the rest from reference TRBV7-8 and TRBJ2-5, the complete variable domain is GAGVSQSPRYKVAKRGQDVALRCDPISGHVSLFWYQQALGQGPEFLTYFQNEAQLDKSGLPSDRFFAERPEGSVSTLKIQRTQQEDSAVYLCASSRDRGSQETQYFGPGTRLLVL.

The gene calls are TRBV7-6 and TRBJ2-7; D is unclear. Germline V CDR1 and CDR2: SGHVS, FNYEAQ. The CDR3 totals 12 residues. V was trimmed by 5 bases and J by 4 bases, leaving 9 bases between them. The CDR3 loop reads CASSHMTYEQYF. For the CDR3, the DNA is TGTGCCAGCAGCCATATGACTTACGAGCAGTACTTC. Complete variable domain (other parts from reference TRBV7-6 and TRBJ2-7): GAGVSQSPRYKVTKRGQDVALRCDPISGHVSLYWYRQALGQGPEFLTYFNYEAQQDKSGLPNDRFSAERPEGSISTLTIQRTEQRDSAMYRCASSHMTYEQYFGPGTRLTVT.

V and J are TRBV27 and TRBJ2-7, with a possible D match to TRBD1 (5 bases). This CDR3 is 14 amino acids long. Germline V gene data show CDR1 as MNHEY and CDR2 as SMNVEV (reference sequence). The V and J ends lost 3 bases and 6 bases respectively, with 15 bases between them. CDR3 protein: CASSFQGIMGEQYF. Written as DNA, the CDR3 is TGTGCCAGCAGTTTTCAGGGTATTATGGGCGAGCAGTACTTC.

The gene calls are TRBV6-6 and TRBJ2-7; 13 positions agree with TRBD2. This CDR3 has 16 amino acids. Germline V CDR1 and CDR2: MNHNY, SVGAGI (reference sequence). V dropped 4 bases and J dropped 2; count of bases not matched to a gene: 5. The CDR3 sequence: CASSSWTSGSTYEQYF. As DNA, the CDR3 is TGTGCCAGCAGTTCGTGGACTAGCGGGAGTACCTACGAGCAGTACTTC.

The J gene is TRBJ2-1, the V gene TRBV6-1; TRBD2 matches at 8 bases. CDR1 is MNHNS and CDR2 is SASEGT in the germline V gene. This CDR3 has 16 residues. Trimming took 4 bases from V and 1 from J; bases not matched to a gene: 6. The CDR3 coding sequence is TGTGCCAGCAGTGTGGCTTCTAGCGGGTCCTACAATGAGCAGTTCTTC. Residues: CASSVASSGSYNEQFF.

CDR3: CASSRSLGITSYEQYF. The CDR3 DNA sequence: TGTGCCAGCAGCCGCTCTCTCGGGATTACTTCCTACGAGCAGTACTTC. The chain has TRBV4-2 and TRBJ2-7, with D perhaps matching TRBD2 (5 bases). Trimming left V 4 bases short and J 1 base short, with 17 bases between. The germline gives CDR1 LGHNA, CDR2 YNFKEQ. CDR3 length: 16 amino acids.

CDR3 protein: CASSQETSGSNTGELFF. DNA for the CDR3: TGTGCCAGCAGCCAAGAAACTAGCGGATCGAACACCGGGGAGCTGTTTTTT. The J gene is TRBJ2-2, the V gene TRBV4-2; 8 nucleotides line up with TRBD2. Trimming cost V 0 bases and J 0 bases; bases outside gene matches: 3. CDR3 length: 17 residues. Germline values: CDR1 LGHNA, CDR2 YNFKEQ.

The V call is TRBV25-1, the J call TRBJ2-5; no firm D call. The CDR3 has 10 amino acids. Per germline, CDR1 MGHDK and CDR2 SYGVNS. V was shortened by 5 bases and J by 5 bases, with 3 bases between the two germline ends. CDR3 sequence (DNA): TGTGCCAGCAGTCGGGAGACCCAGTACTTC. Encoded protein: CASSRETQYF.

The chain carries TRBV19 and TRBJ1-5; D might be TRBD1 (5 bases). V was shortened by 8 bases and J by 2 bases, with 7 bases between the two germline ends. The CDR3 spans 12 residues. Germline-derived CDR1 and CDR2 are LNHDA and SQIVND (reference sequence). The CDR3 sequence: CASARGNQPQHF. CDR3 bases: TGTGCCAGTGCCAGGGGCAATCAGCCCCAGCATTTT.

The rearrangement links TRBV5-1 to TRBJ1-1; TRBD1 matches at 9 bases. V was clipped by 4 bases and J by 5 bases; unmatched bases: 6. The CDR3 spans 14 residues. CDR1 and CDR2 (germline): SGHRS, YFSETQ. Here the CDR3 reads CASSIGQGKTEAFF. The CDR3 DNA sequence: TGCGCCAGCAGCATCGGACAGGGGAAAACTGAAGCTTTCTTT.

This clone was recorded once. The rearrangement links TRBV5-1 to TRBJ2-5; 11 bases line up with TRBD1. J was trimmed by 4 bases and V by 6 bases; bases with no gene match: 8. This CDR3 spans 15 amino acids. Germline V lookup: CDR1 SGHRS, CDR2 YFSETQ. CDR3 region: CASNPGQGARETQYF. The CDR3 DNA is TGCGCCAGCAACCCCGGACAGGGGGCACGAGAGACCCAGTACTTC.

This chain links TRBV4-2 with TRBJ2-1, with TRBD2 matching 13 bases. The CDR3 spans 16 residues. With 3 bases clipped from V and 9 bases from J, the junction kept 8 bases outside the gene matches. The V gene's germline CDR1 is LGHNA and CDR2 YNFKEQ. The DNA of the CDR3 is TGTGCCAGCAGCCAGGAGGGACTAGCGGGACGTATTGAGCAGTTCTTC. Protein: CASSQEGLAGRIEQFF.

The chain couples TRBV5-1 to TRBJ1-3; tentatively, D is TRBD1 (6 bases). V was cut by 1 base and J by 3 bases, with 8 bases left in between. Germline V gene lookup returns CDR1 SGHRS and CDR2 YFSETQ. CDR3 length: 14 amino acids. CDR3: CASSLTQGGNTIYF. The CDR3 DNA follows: TGCGCCAGCAGCTTGACACAGGGTGGAAACACCATATATTTT.

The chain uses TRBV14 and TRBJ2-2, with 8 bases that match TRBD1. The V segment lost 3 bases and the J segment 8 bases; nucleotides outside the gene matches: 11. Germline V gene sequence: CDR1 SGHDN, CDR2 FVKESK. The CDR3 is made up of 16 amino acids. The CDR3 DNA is TGTGCCAGCAGCCATTTATCAGGGGGCGCGTTTGGGGAGCTGTTTTTT. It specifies CASSHLSGGAFGELFF. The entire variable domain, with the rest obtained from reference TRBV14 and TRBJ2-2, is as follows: EAGVTQFPSHSVIEKGQTVTLRCDPISGHDNLYWYRRVMGKEIKFLLHFVKESKQDESGMPNNRFLAERTGGTYSTLKVQPAELEDSGVYFCASSHLSGGAFGELFFGEGSRLTVL.

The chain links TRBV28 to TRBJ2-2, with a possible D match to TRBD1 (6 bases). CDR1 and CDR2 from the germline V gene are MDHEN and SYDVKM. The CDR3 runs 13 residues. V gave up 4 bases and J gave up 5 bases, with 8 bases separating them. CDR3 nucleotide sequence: TGTGCCAGCAGTTCGAGGGGGACCGGGGAGCTGTTTTTT. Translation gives CASSSRGTGELFF.

CDR3 nucleotide sequence: TGTGCCAGCAGCTTGGCCACTTACAAAAACATTCAGTACTTC. It translates to CASSLATYKNIQYF. The rearrangement joins TRBV5-6 to TRBJ2-4; no clear D gene. Trimming shortened V by 0 bases and J by 3 bases, and 7 bases separated the two germline ends. Germline CDR1 is SGHDT and CDR2 is YYEEEE. The CDR3 spans 14 residues.